This is a list of T cell receptor beta chains from one sample in a study of shared clonotypes between healthy human individuals. TCRdb keeps only in-frame clones here, not all; method: immunoSEQ multiplex PCR. The table includes 1.5 million to 2.5 million clones, roughly 95% detected once. The sequencing sample was made of naive CD8+ T cells sorted from blood. Every receptor here comes from a man between 18 and 35 years old in good health. The CDR3 runs from the conserved cysteine through the conserved F or W. The order of the fields is D gene, V gene, clone size, J gene, CDR3 DNA, CDR3 protein. D genes are given only for firm matches. Size is omitted from some rows. Given values are once, few, many or a class for expanded clones.

TRBD2	TRBV27	NA	TRBJ2-1	TGTGCCAGCAGTGTGGGATTAGCGGGGAGCAATGAGCAGTTCTTC	CASSVGLAGSNEQFF
NA	TRBV30	NA	TRBJ2-5	TGTGCCTGGAGGGGGGAAGAGACCCAGTACTTC	CAWRGEETQYF
TRBD2	TRBV7-9	NA	TRBJ2-3	TGTGCCAGCAGCCCCCCGACTAGCGGGGGCACAGATACGCAGTATTTT	CASSPPTSGGTDTQYF
NA	TRBV27	NA	TRBJ1-4	TGTGCCAGCAGTTTTGTCGGTCAGGGGGAAAAACTGTTTTTT	CASSFVGQGEKLFF
NA	TRBV2	NA	TRBJ1-4	TGTGCCAGCAGTTTCCCCCTGGAGGGGGGACTGTTTTTT	CASSFPLEGGLFF
NA	TRBV7-9	NA	TRBJ2-3	TGTGCCAGCAGCTTAGACCAGGAGTTCGCTAGCGCGCAGTATTTT	CASSLDQEFASAQYF
NA	TRBV2	NA	TRBJ1-2	TGTGCCAGTTACGGGGGGAACTTGAACTATGGCTACACCTTC	CASYGGNLNYGYTF
NA	TRBV15	NA	TRBJ1-5	TGTGCCACCAGCAGTTGGGACGGTAGCAATCAGCCCCAGCATTTT	CATSSWDGSNQPQHF
NA	TRBV25-1	few	TRBJ1-2	TGTGCCAGCAGTCCACAGGGTACCGCTTATGGCTACACCTTC	CASSPQGTAYGYTF
NA	TRBV29-1	NA	TRBJ2-5	TGCAGCGTTGAATCTTTCCCGGAGACCCAGTACTTC	CSVESFPETQYF
TRBD2	TRBV18	NA	TRBJ2-7	TGTGCCAGCTCACCACGGACTAGCGACTCCTACGAGCAGTACTTC	CASSPRTSDSYEQYF
NA	TRBV10-2	NA	TRBJ2-1	TGCGCCAGCAAATTGCAGGGCTCCTACAATGAGCAGTTCTTC	CASKLQGSYNEQFF
NA	TRBV7-2	NA	TRBJ2-7	TGTGCCAGCAGCTTCGGGATCGGCTACGAGCAGTACTTC	CASSFGIGYEQYF
NA	TRBV6-5	NA	TRBJ2-7	TGTGCCAGCAGTTACGGTGTAGGGTACGAGCAGTACTTC	CASSYGVGYEQYF
NA	TRBV27	NA	TRBJ1-6	TGTGCCAGCAGTTGGAAGGGCGCTTATAATTCACCCCTCCACTTT	CASSWKGAYNSPLHF
NA	TRBV5-1	NA	TRBJ1-3	TGCGCCAGCAGCTCGGACCGGACAGCTGGAAACACCATATATTTT	CASSSDRTAGNTIYF
NA	TRBV13	once	TRBJ1-4	TGTGCCAGCAGCTTAGAGGAGGGATCAACTAATGAAAAACTGTTTTTT	CASSLEEGSTNEKLFF
NA	TRBV5-1	NA	TRBJ2-7	TGCGCCAGCAGCTTGGGCTCCACCCCCGAGCAGTACTTC	CASSLGSTPEQYF
NA	TRBV7-9	NA	TRBJ2-3	TGTGCCAGCGGCCTTGTGAGACACGACCTCACAGATACGCAGTATTTT	CASGLVRHDLTDTQYF
TRBD2	TRBV7-6	NA	TRBJ2-3	TGTGCCAGCAGCTCACTAGCGGACAGCACAGATACGCAGTATTTT	CASSSLADSTDTQYF
TRBD1	TRBV4-1	NA	TRBJ1-2	TGCGCCAGCAGCCCTACAGGGGGCTATGGCTACACCTTC	CASSPTGGYGYTF
NA	TRBV7-9	NA	TRBJ1-2	TGTGCCAGCAGCTTGCACCCAGAATCGACAGCCCGATACTATGGCTACACCTTC	CASSLHPESTARYYGYTF